This TCR beta chain was documented in a study of cytomegalovirus exposure and HLA in healthy donors. Of note for this clone: Its antigen is as yet unknown.

Overall study findings and caveats: The study listed roughly 150 cytomegalovirus-associated TCR beta chains. As confirmed in vitro, a few CMV-associated chains were specific for CMV antigens.

Researchers ran the PCR with 60 Vbeta and 13 Jbeta primers. The data were produced by immunoSEQ multiplex PCR, yet TCRdb's version contains in-frame clones alone and is incomplete. The table records about 120,000 clones, about three quarters of them present only once. V gave up 1 base and J gave up 2 bases, with 12 bases separating them. The CDR3 sequence is 15 residues long. The V gene's germline CDR1 is SGHDT and CDR2 YYEEEE. Donors showed nominal health when sampled, although they likely had unrecorded immune exposures. The TCR comes from a female donor in good health and CMV-seronegative. The sequenced material came from PBMCs. This chain connects TRBV5-6 to TRBJ1-2; possibly TRBD1 for D (6 bases). CDR3 residues: CASSLSRQANYGYTF. CDR3 bases: TGTGCCAGCAGCTTGTCGAGACAGGCGAACTATGGCTACACCTTC.